Following are 10 T cell receptor beta chains from one sample sequenced in a study of T cell clonality in common variable immunodeficiency. Using immunoSEQ multiplex PCR, the repertoire was profiled, and TCRdb retains in-frame clones only, with some absent. The sample presents roughly 52,000 clones, none singletons. Sequenced material: peripheral blood mononuclear cells. The receptors shown here come from a person aged 18 to 70 in good health.

This clone came up a few times. The read ends 3 residues shy of where the CDR3 ends; the end is completed using the germline J gene. The V and J genes are TRBV7-8 and TRBJ2-3; 8 nucleotides align to TRBD2. Germline loops: CDR1 SGHVS, CDR2 FQNEAQ. The CDR3 runs to 16 residues. CDR3 sequence: CASSLRTSGPLGTQYF. The DNA read from the CDR3 is TGTGCCAGCAGCTTACGAACTAGCGGTCCCTTGGGGACG.

This clone was recorded many times. The sequenced fragment ends 3 residues before the CDR3 boundary, so the rest is inferred from the germline J gene. The chain employs TRBV6-2 or TRBV6-3 and TRBJ2-7, with TRBD2 matching over 7 bases. Germline-derived CDR1 and CDR2 are MNHEY and SVGEGT. J lost 4 bases, V lost 0 bases, and 9 bases had no gene match. There are 16 residues in the CDR3. The CDR3 sequence is CASSYSNLAAAYEQYF. The CDR3 bases that were read are TGTGCCAGCAGTTACTCGAACCTAGCGGCCGCATACGAG.

This clone occurred many times. Read data end 3 residues before the CDR3 end; the end is taken from the germline J gene. The rearrangement links TRBV5-4 to TRBJ2-1; possible D gene TRBD2, 5 bases. The CDR3 contains 15 residues. Deletions cut 0 bases from V and 1 base from J, with 8 bases between. Germline values: CDR1 SGHNT, CDR2 YYREEE (reference sequence). The CDR3 reads CASSLARGSYNEQFF. The CDR3 bases that were read are TGTGCCAGCAGCTTGGCACGGGGATCCTACAATGAG.

Ten or more counts support this clone. The read gets to within 3 residues of the CDR3 end, and the germline J gene fills in the rest. The chain combines TRBV7-9 with TRBJ1-1; weak D call: TRBD1 (5 bases). V was pared by 5 bases and J by 1 base, with 14 bases between. The CDR3 is 15 amino acids. Looked up from germline, CDR1 is SEHNR and CDR2 is FQNEAQ (reference sequence). CDR3 bases read: TGTGCCAGCAGCCCGGGACTCCACTGGAACACTGAA. Translation: CASSPGLHWNTE. Given in full, the CDR3 is CASSPGLHWNTEAFF.

On this clone itself: The read halts 3 residues ahead of the CDR3 end, with the missing end drawn from the germline J gene. This chain connects TRBV19 to TRBJ1-5, with TRBD1 as a possible D gene (5 bases). Germline CDR1 and CDR2: LNHDA and SQIVND (reference sequence). The V end lost 5 bases, the J end lost 0 bases, and 8 bases lay between the germline ends. The length of the CDR3 is 14 residues. This CDR3 is CASSATVSNQPQHF. The DNA read from the CDR3 is TGTGCCAGTAGTGCGACAGTTAGCAATCAGCCC.

This clone was picked up many times. The sequence runs out 3 residues before the end of the CDR3; the remainder is reconstructed from the germline J gene. The V call is TRBV4-1, the J call TRBJ2-3; 15 bases map to TRBD2. This CDR3 contains 17 residues. Trimming at V came to 4 bases and at J to 3 bases, leaving 5 bases not matched to a gene. Per germline, CDR1 MGHRA and CDR2 YSYEKL. The covered CDR3 bases are TGCGCCAGCAGCCCAGGGACTAGCGGGGGGTGGACAGATACG. Protein: CASSPGTSGGWTDT. The CDR3 in full is CASSPGTSGGWTDTQYF.

This clone came up many times. Coverage ceases 3 residues before the CDR3 finishes, and the germline J gene fills in the end. The J gene is TRBJ2-7, the V gene TRBV5-1; D may be TRBD1 (6 bases). Germline values: CDR1 SGHRS, CDR2 YFSETQ. The CDR3 has 14 amino acids. V lost 4 bases and J 2 bases, leaving 13 bases between the germline ends. CDR3 DNA (partial): TGCGCCAGCAGCGAGGACGGGACACCCTACGAG. It encodes CASSEDGTPYE. The CDR3 in full is CASSEDGTPYEQYF.

About this clone: The read ends 3 residues early relative to the CDR3; the germline J gene fills the gap. J is TRBJ1-6 and V is TRBV19; 8 bases map to TRBD1. This CDR3 is built from 15 residues. V shed 3 bases, J shed 5 bases, and the junction held 3 bases outside the gene matches. CDR1 and CDR2 from the germline V gene are LNHDA and SQIVND (reference sequence). CDR3 sequence: CASSIVGQDNSPLHF. The CDR3 DNA, read in part, is TGTGCCAGTAGTATTGTGGGACAGGATAATTCACCC.

There are many counts of this clone. The read falls 3 residues short of the CDR3 end, and the missing part is taken from the germline J gene. The chain joins TRBV20-1 to TRBJ1-2, with 11 bases matching TRBD1. The CDR3 is made up of 17 amino acids. CDR1 is DFQATT and CDR2 is SNEGSKA in the germline V gene (reference sequence). J was trimmed by 0 bases and V by 6 bases; bases with no gene match: 12. CDR3: CSARRGQGVTANYGYTF. The sequenced part of the CDR3 DNA is TGCAGTGCCAGAAGGGGACAGGGGGTGACAGCTAACTATGGC.

There are a few counts of this clone. The read falls 3 residues short of the CDR3 end, and the missing part is taken from the germline J gene. The chain combines TRBV6-2 or TRBV6-3 with TRBJ2-2; tentatively, D is TRBD2 (6 bases). This CDR3 is 16 amino acids long. Germline V gene data show CDR1 as MNHEY and CDR2 as SVGEGT. The sequenced CDR3 bases are TGTGCCAGCAGTTACGGCCGGGTTCCGGGGGATTCACCG. Translating gives CASSYGRVPGDSP. The CDR3 reads in full as CASSYGRVPGDSPLFF.